These 13 T cell receptor beta chains were all obtained from the same sample, sequenced in a study of blood T cell repertoires in COVID-19. Generated by immunoSEQ multiplex PCR, the TCRdb table keeps only in-frame clones and is missing some. The table has some 150,000 clones, 84% seen once; the top ten hold roughly 34%. Input material: peripheral blood. These receptors all stem from a human donor in a cohort sampled during active COVID-19.

This rearrangement joins TRBV30 to TRBJ1-1, with TRBD1 matching over 9 bases. The CDR3 consists of 14 residues. Germline values: CDR1 GTSNPN, CDR2 SVGIG (reference sequence). The trim removed 4 bases at V and 13 bases at J, leaving 16 bases unmatched. This chain's CDR3 is CAWTTGTGLLIFFF. CDR3 DNA: TGTGCCTGGACAACCGGGACAGGGCTTCTTATCTTTTTCTTT.

The sample holds one count of this clone. CDR3 loop: CASSPRQGNGYTF. CDR3 nucleotide sequence: TGTGCCAGCAGCCCCCGACAGGGGAATGGCTACACCTTC. The V gene is TRBV14, the J gene TRBJ1-2, with 8 positions matching TRBD1. Trimming removed 4 bases from V and 6 bases from J; junction bases left unmatched: 4. Germline V gene sequence: CDR1 SGHDN, CDR2 FVKESK. This CDR3 is 13 amino acids long.

The J gene is TRBJ1-5, the V gene TRBV18; 7 bases map to TRBD1. Germline values: CDR1 KGHSH, CDR2 LQKENI. Trimming took 3 bases from V and 0 from J; bases not matched to a gene: 2. This CDR3 contains 15 residues. For the CDR3, the DNA is TGTGCCAGCTCACCCGGACAGGCTAGCAATCAGCCCCAGCATTTT. It codes for CASSPGQASNQPQHF.

The gene calls are TRBV6-4 and TRBJ1-4; 7 nucleotides align to TRBD1. Trimming at V came to 0 bases and at J to 10 bases, leaving 5 bases not matched to a gene. The CDR3 runs to 14 residues. Germline CDR1 MRHNA, CDR2 SNTAGT. Written as DNA, the CDR3 is TGTGCCAGCAGTGACTCGGGAGAGGGGGCAAAACTGTTTTTT. Encoded protein: CASSDSGEGAKLFF.

The chain carries TRBV4-3 and TRBJ1-6, with 7 bases that match TRBD1. Germline-derived CDR1 and CDR2 are LGHNA and YSLEER. The junction had 1 base not matched to a gene; V was cut back by 0 bases and J by 11 bases. This CDR3 has 13 residues. The CDR3, as DNA: TGCGCCAGCAGCCAAGAACAGGGGACACCCCTCCACTTT. Protein sequence: CASSQEQGTPLHF.

The chain uses TRBV28 and TRBJ1-6, with D perhaps matching TRBD1 (5 bases). The CDR3 is made up of 16 amino acids. V was trimmed by 7 bases and J by 7 bases, leaving 20 bases between them. Germline assignment: CDR1 MDHEN and CDR2 SYDVKM. For the CDR3, the DNA is TGTGCCAGCACTCTTATGGGAGGGGTAGCGAATTCACCCCTCCACTTT. It yields the protein CASTLMGGVANSPLHF.

The chain carries TRBV4-1 and TRBJ2-7; tentative D call: TRBD2 (6 bases). Germline V gene sequence: CDR1 MGHRA, CDR2 YSYEKL. This CDR3 spans 14 amino acids. Trimming cost V 4 bases and J 1 base, with 11 bases left between them. DNA of the CDR3: TGCGCCAGCAGCCGTTTCGGGACTTCCTACGAGCAGTACTTC. This sequence encodes CASSRFGTSYEQYF.

The CDR3 spells CAWSVSGGYEQYF. CDR3 bases: TGTGCCTGGAGTGTTAGCGGGGGTTACGAGCAGTACTTC. The chain links TRBV30 to TRBJ2-7; 9 bases align to TRBD2. Germline CDR1 and CDR2: GTSNPN and SVGIG (reference sequence). The CDR3 loop spans 13 amino acids. V shed 0 bases, J shed 4 bases, and the junction held 1 base outside the gene matches.

This rearrangement joins TRBV30 to TRBJ1-1; TRBD1 matches 8 bases. V trimming: 1 base; J trimming: 11 bases; junction bases outside the gene matches: 6. Per germline, CDR1 GTSNPN and CDR2 SVGIG (reference sequence). The CDR3 is 12 residues long. CDR3 amino acids: CAWSGGGTGAFF. The CDR3 DNA is TGTGCCTGGAGTGGGGGCGGGACAGGTGCTTTCTTT.

This chain joins TRBV4-1 and TRBJ2-2; D perhaps matches TRBD2 (6 bases). Germline V gives CDR1 MGHRA, CDR2 YSYEKL. Trimming removed 1 base from V and 8 bases from J, with 11 bases in between. The CDR3 covers 14 residues. As DNA, the CDR3 is TGCGCCAGCAGCCAAGTAGGAGGGTTTGGGGAGCTGTTTTTT. Translating it yields CASSQVGGFGELFF.

The chain links TRBV2 to TRBJ2-3; 7 positions match TRBD1. This CDR3 has 16 amino acids. Germline CDR1 is SNHLY and CDR2 is FYNNEI. V trimming: 3 bases; J trimming: 2 bases; junction bases outside the gene matches: 8. Here the CDR3 reads CASSEDRPLFTDTQYF. CDR3 nucleotide sequence: TGTGCCAGCAGTGAGGACAGGCCACTTTTCACAGATACGCAGTATTTT.

The chain recombines TRBV18 with TRBJ1-1; 9 bases match TRBD1. This CDR3 region has 14 residues. Germline V gives CDR1 KGHSH, CDR2 LQKENI. The V segment lost 4 bases and the J segment 6 bases; nucleotides outside the gene matches: 6. CDR3 nucleotide sequence: TGTGCCAGCTCACTACAGGGGGCGCAGGCTGAAGCTTTCTTT. This gives the protein CASSLQGAQAEAFF.

The chain couples TRBV18 to TRBJ1-5; TRBD1 matches 7 bases. V lost 3 bases to trimming and J lost 4 bases; unmatched junction nucleotides: 6. This CDR3 has 15 residues. Germline V gives CDR1 KGHSH, CDR2 LQKENI. The CDR3 DNA reads TGTGCCAGCTCACCTTCAGGGGGTCTTAATCAGCCCCAGCATTTT. As protein: CASSPSGGLNQPQHF.